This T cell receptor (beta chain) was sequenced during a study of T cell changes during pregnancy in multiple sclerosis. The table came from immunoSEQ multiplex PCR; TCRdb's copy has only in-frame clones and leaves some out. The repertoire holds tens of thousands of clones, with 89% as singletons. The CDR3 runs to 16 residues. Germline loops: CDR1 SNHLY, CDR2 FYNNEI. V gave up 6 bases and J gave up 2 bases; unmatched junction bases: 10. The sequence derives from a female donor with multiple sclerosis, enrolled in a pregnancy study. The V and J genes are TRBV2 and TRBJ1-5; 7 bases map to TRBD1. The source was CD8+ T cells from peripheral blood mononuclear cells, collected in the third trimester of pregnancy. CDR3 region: CASRSGGLGGNQPQHF. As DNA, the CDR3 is TGTGCCAGCAGGTCAGGGGGGCTTGGAGGCAATCAGCCCCAGCATTTT.